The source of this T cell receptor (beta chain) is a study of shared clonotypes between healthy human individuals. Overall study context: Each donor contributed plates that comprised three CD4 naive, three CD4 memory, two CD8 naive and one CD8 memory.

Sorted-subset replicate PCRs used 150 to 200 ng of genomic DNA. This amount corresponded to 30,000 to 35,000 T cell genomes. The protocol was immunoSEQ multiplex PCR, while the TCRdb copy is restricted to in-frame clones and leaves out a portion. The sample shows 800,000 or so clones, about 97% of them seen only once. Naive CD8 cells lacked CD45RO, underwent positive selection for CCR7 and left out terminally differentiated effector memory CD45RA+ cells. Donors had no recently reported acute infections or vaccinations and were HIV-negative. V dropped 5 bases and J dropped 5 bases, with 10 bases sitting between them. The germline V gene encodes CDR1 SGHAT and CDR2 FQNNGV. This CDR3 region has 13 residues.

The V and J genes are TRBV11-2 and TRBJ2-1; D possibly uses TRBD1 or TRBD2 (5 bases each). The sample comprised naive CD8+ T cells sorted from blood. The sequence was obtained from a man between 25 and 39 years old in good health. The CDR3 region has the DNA TGTGCCAGCAGCACCGGGACGAACAATGAGCAGTTCTTC. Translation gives CASSTGTNNEQFF.